These T cell receptor beta chains were read from a single sample in a study of blood T cell repertoires in COVID-19. Method: immunoSEQ multiplex PCR; TCRdb's copy keeps in-frame clones and lacks some. Of approximately 400,000 clones listed, around 84% were seen once; the top ten hold 1.1%. Sequenced material: peripheral blood. All receptors come from a human donor with acute or convalescent COVID-19. The donor label of this sample is uncertain. Both conserved end residues are part of each CDR3. A D gene is named only where the DNA matches it firmly. Only part of the rows carry a size: once, few, many, or a class if the clone is expanded.

V gene	J gene	clone size	D gene	CDR3 DNA	CDR3 protein
TRBV11-2	TRBJ2-1	.	.	TGTGCCAGCAGCACTAGACCCCGCGATGAGCAGTTCTTC	CASSTRPRDEQFF
TRBV7-9	TRBJ2-7	.	.	TGTGCCAGCAGCGCAGACTGGCGGCCCTCCGAGCAGTACTTC	CASSADWRPSEQYF
TRBV15	TRBJ1-2	once	.	TGTGCCACCAGCAGAGATAGAGGACTCGGGGGCTACACCTTC	CATSRDRGLGGYTF
TRBV6-6	TRBJ2-6	few	.	TGTGCCAGCAGTCGTGACAGTCACCTCTCTGGGGCCAACGTCCTGACTTTC	CASSRDSHLSGANVLTF
TRBV28	TRBJ2-7	.	TRBD1	TGTGCCAGCAGTTTAGGGCGTACAGGGGCCTACGAGCAGTACTTC	CASSLGRTGAYEQYF
TRBV29-1	TRBJ1-2	.	.	TGCAGCGTTGAAGATCGGACTGCCTATGGCTACACCTTC	CSVEDRTAYGYTF
TRBV5-1	TRBJ2-3	once	TRBD2	TGCGCCAGCAGCTTGGTGATAACGGGAGGGTCCACAGATACGCAGTATTTT	CASSLVITGGSTDTQYF
TRBV7-9	TRBJ1-2	.	.	TGTGCCAGCAGCCTAATAGCAGCCTTCCTCTATGGCTACACCTTC	CASSLIAAFLYGYTF
TRBV29-1	TRBJ2-1	.	TRBD2	TGCAGCTCACAAAGTAGGGCGGGAGTAATGAATGAGCAGTTCTTC	CSSQSRAGVMNEQFF
TRBV5-4	TRBJ1-1	.	.	TGTGCCAGCAGTCGCGACAGCCACACTGAAGCTTTCTTT	CASSRDSHTEAFF
TRBV4-1	TRBJ1-2	.	.	TGCGCCAGCAGCCAAACAGGGTTAAACTATGGCTACACCTTC	CASSQTGLNYGYTF
TRBV15	TRBJ1-4	.	.	TGTGCCACCAGGAATCGTGGAGGCGGCGAAAAACTGTTTTTT	CATRNRGGGEKLFF
TRBV14	TRBJ2-7	.	TRBD2	TGTGCCAGCAGCTACGAAAGGACTAGCGGGATTCAAAGCGAGCAGTACTTC	CASSYERTSGIQSEQYF
TRBV7-2	TRBJ2-7	.	TRBD1	TGTGCCAGCAGCTTAGGATCCGGGACAGGCTACGAGCAGTACTTC	CASSLGSGTGYEQYF
TRBV12-3/TRBV12-4	TRBJ1-5	.	.	TGTGCCAGCAGTTCCGGTATTCATCAGCCCCAGCATTTT	CASSSGIHQPQHF
TRBV2	TRBJ2-2	.	TRBD2	TGTGCCAGCATTCCGGGAGGCCTCAACACCGGGGAGCTGTTTTTT	CASIPGGLNTGELFF
TRBV28	TRBJ2-7	.	.	TGTGCCAGCACCACTGCCCGGGTGAGGGCGTACGAGCAGTACTTC	CASTTARVRAYEQYF
TRBV7-9	TRBJ1-4	.	.	TGTGCCAGCAGCCTTGGACAGCACGATAATGAAAAACTGTTTTTT	CASSLGQHDNEKLFF
TRBV6-5	TRBJ2-5	.	.	TGTGCCAGCAGTTACTCTCGGCAAGGCGGGACCCAGTACTTC	CASSYSRQGGTQYF
TRBV11-1	TRBJ1-1	.	.	TGTGCCAGCAGCTTTTGGCAGACTGAAGCTTTCTTT	CASSFWQTEAFF
TRBV11-2	TRBJ2-2	.	.	TGTGCCAGCAGCCGACAGCGCTCGAACACCGGGGAGCTGTTTTTT	CASSRQRSNTGELFF
TRBV7-8	TRBJ2-1	.	TRBD1	TGTGCCAGCAGCTTATTAGGGGCGACAGGGGGCTATGAGCAGTTCTTC	CASSLLGATGGYEQFF
TRBV30	TRBJ1-6	once	.	TGTGCCTGGGGCGGACAGCCCTATTCACCCCTCCACTTT	CAWGGQPYSPLHF
TRBV2	TRBJ2-7	.	TRBD2	TGTGCCAGCAGTGGCGCGGGAGTCTACGAGCAGTACTTC	CASSGAGVYEQYF
TRBV30	TRBJ1-1	.	.	TGTGCCTGGAGTGGACAGTTGAACACTGAAGCTTTCTTT	CAWSGQLNTEAFF
TRBV7-2	TRBJ2-5	.	TRBD2	TGTGCCAGCAGCTCCAGACTAGCGGGCCTCCAAGAGACCCAGTACTTC	CASSSRLAGLQETQYF
TRBV12-3/TRBV12-4	TRBJ1-2	.	TRBD1	TGTGCCAGCAGGCTGACAGGGTCAGATGGCTACACCTTC	CASRLTGSDGYTF
TRBV30	TRBJ1-2	once	.	TGTGCCTGGAGTGTGGTCCCGGGAAATGGCTACACCTTC	CAWSVVPGNGYTF
TRBV27	TRBJ1-1	.	.	TGTGCCAGCAGTCCATCGGGCACTGAAGCTTTCTTT	CASSPSGTEAFF
TRBV25-1	TRBJ2-1	.	.	TGTGCCAGCAGTGAATTGAGAGGGAAGAGGAATGAGCAGTTCTTC	CASSELRGKRNEQFF
TRBV6-5	TRBJ1-1	.	.	TGTGCCAGCAGTCACCGGGGAACTGAAGCTTTCTTT	CASSHRGTEAFF
TRBV18	TRBJ2-7	.	.	TGTGCCAGCTCACCACCGGGGAAGGGGATGATCGGGGAGCAGTACTTC	CASSPPGKGMIGEQYF
TRBV5-1	TRBJ2-1	.	.	TGCGCCAGCAGCCCCACAGGGAAGGCCTACAATGAGCAGTTCTTC	CASSPTGKAYNEQFF
TRBV5-4	TRBJ2-7	.	TRBD1	TGTGCCAGCAGCTTGGAGCCTGGGACAGGCTACGAGCAGTACTTC	CASSLEPGTGYEQYF
TRBV11-2	TRBJ1-2	many	TRBD1	TGTGCCAGCAGCGTAAACCCGGGACAGCTTAACTATGGCTACACCTTC	CASSVNPGQLNYGYTF
TRBV29-1	TRBJ1-2	.	.	TGCAGCGTTGATGGAAATATGGGGCTGACTGGCTACACCTTC	CSVDGNMGLTGYTF
TRBV2	TRBJ1-2	many	.	TGTGCCAGCACGAGGGAAACCTATGGCTACACCTTC	CASTRETYGYTF
TRBV19	TRBJ2-7	.	TRBD2	TGTGCCAGTAGTAGGGCTAGCGGGAGTTCCGAGCAGTACTTC	CASSRASGSSEQYF
TRBV15	TRBJ2-5	.	TRBD1	TGTGCCACCAGCAGAGAGCCGACAGGGCCCCAAGAGACCCAGTACTTC	CATSREPTGPQETQYF
TRBV6-5	TRBJ1-5	.	TRBD1	TGTGCCAGCAGGATCGGGACAGTCGATCAGCCCCAGCATTTT	CASRIGTVDQPQHF
TRBV7-9	TRBJ2-2	.	TRBD1	TGTGCCAGCAGCTTATCGTGGACAGGGGACACCGGGGAGCTGTTTTTT	CASSLSWTGDTGELFF
TRBV11-2	TRBJ2-5	.	TRBD1	TGTGCCAGCAGCGCGACAGGGGGCTGGGTAGGGGAGACCCAGTACTTC	CASSATGGWVGETQYF
TRBV3-1/TRBV3-2	TRBJ1-4	.	.	TGTGCCAGCAGCCCTTACCGGGCGGTAGCGGGGAAACTGTTTTTT	CASSPYRAVAGKLFF
TRBV11-3	TRBJ1-1	.	.	TGTGCCAGCAGCTTAGGATTCGGGAATAGGAACACTGAAGCTTTCTTT	CASSLGFGNRNTEAFF
TRBV27	TRBJ2-7	.	TRBD2	TGTGCCAGCAGTTTCCGGGGGGGACTAGCGGGAGCCATGAGCTCCTACGAGCAGTACTTC	CASSFRGGLAGAMSSYEQYF
TRBV5-1	TRBJ2-7	.	.	TGCGCCAGCAGCGTCCTAGCTGTCGGGTACGAGCAGTACTTC	CASSVLAVGYEQYF
TRBV5-1	TRBJ2-7	.	TRBD2	TGCGCCAGCAGCTTGGTAGCGGGAGATTACGAGCAGTACTTC	CASSLVAGDYEQYF
TRBV2	TRBJ2-5	few	TRBD2	TGTGCCAGCAGTGAAGCGGGAAAACTAGCGGGAGAAGAGACCCAGTACTTC	CASSEAGKLAGEETQYF
TRBV27	TRBJ1-6	.	.	TGTGCCAGCAGTTTGTACCACAGGAATTCACCCCTCCACTTT	CASSLYHRNSPLHF
TRBV7-9	TRBJ1-1	.	TRBD1	TGTGCCAGCAGCGGGACAGGGGGCGCGAACACTGAAGCTTTCTTT	CASSGTGGANTEAFF
TRBV6-5	TRBJ2-2	.	.	TGTGCCAGCAGTTACTTGGGGGGGCCTGGCGGGGAGCTGTTTTTT	CASSYLGGPGGELFF
TRBV5-1	TRBJ2-7	.	.	TGCGCCAGCAGCCCTCAGGGGTCCTCCTACGAGCAGTACTTC	CASSPQGSSYEQYF